The present T cell receptor beta chain was sequenced within a study of Ad26.COV2.S vaccination and SARS-CoV-2 variants. Study summary: Once, or twice with 56 days between doses, Ad26.COV2.S was given intramuscularly.

Per the germline V gene, CDR1 is KGHSH and CDR2 is LQKENI. This CDR3 is 13 amino acids long. The V segment lost 6 bases and the J segment 6 bases; nucleotides outside the gene matches: 5. Whole-study results and caveats: The placebo group had lower spike-specific TCR breadth than the vaccine recipients did. CD8+ and CD4+ T cells specific for spike reportedly responded with substantial breadth after vaccination.

Using immunoSEQ multiplex PCR, the repertoire was profiled, and TCRdb retains in-frame clones only, with some absent. The table records fewer than 600,000 clones, roughly nine tenths of them present only once. Treatment denoted: about 20 received Ad26.COV2.S at low or high dose, single or two shots; about 5 received placebo; per-sample allocation not given. Material that was analyzed had been drawn on day 63 after the first vaccine or placebo injection. The sample came from a Boston adult aged 18-55 years. Details on this clone: The antigen remains unidentified.

This chain joins TRBV18 and TRBJ2-7; 10 nucleotides agree with TRBD1. The TCR sequence derives from a person aged 18-60 years who received the Ad26.COV2.S COVID-19 vaccine or a placebo. The sequencing used peripheral blood, collected in a trial of Ad26.COV2.S vaccine versus placebo. Here the CDR3 reads CASSLRDRGEQYF. Here the CDR3 DNA reads TGTGCCAGCTCCCTCCGGGACAGGGGCGAGCAGTACTTC. Complete variable domain (other parts from reference TRBV18 and TRBJ2-7): NAGVMQNPRHLVRRRGQEARLRCSPMKGHSHVYWYRQLPEEGLKFMVYLQKENIIDESGMPKERFSAEFPKEGPSILRIQQVVRGDSAAYFCASSLRDRGEQYFGPGTRLTVT.